The rows below give T cell receptor beta chains drawn from one sample of a study of tumor-infiltrating lymphocytes in primary liver carcinoma. TCRdb used MiXCR to reprocess the multiplex PCR reads, holding one entry per CDR3 protein. The sample shows 100,000 to 150,000 distinct CDR3 sequences, approximately 64% of them seen only once. Sequencing input: liver tumor tissue from sampling region 3. These receptors originate from an older woman with primary liver carcinoma and hepatitis B virus infection. CDR3s include the opening cysteine and the closing phenylalanine or tryptophan. D genes are given only for firm matches. Rows may omit the clone size; those that give it use once, few, many or a size class.

CASSYVAGGAYEQYF	TGTGCCAGCAGTTACGTAGCGGGAGGGGCTTACGAGCAGTACTTC	TRBV6-5	many	TRBD2	TRBJ2-7
CASSLRRTLYVNTEAFF	TGTGCCAGCAGCCTCCGGCGGACGCTGTACGTGAACACTGAAGCTTTCTTT	TRBV6-5	many	-	TRBJ1-1
CATSRGTFLGGRQQYF	TGTGCCACCAGCAGAGGGACCTTCCTGGGGGGTCGCCAGCAGTACTTC	TRBV15	-	-	TRBJ2-7
CASSLGATERETQYF	TGTGCCAGCAGCTTGGGGGCCACGGAGCGAGAGACCCAGTACTTC	TRBV5-5	-	-	TRBJ2-5
CAISEEGDYGYTF	TGTGCCATCAGTGAGGAGGGAGACTATGGCTACACCTTC	TRBV10-3	many	-	TRBJ1-2
CTNSQVLCGGYTF	TGTACCAACAGCCAAGTCCTTTGCGGTGGCTACACCTTC	TRBV1	-	-	TRBJ1-2
CARSEVVGAYEQYF	TGTGCCAGGAGTGAAGTCGTGGGGGCTTACGAGCAGTACTTC	TRBV6-1	-	-	TRBJ2-7
CASSLGDRRNEQFF	TGTGCCAGCAGTTTAGGGGACAGGAGGAATGAGCAGTTCTTC	TRBV12-3/TRBV12-4	many	TRBD1	TRBJ2-1
CASSESSGSSHEQHF	TGTGCCAGCAGCGAGTCGAGCGGGAGTTCCCACGAGCAGCACTTC	TRBV2	-	TRBD2	TRBJ2-7
CSVAGQGNNKLFF	TGCAGTGTGGCGGGACAGGGTAACAATAAGCTGTTCTTC	TRBV29-1	-	TRBD1	TRBJ2-1
CTSSQRRTNYGYTF	TGTACCAGCAGCCAAAGGAGGACCAACTATGGCTACACCTTC	TRBV11-2	-	-	TRBJ1-2
CASSLTGGQGDYGYTF	TGTGCCAGCAGTTTAACCGGGGGACAGGGCGACTATGGCTACACCTTC	TRBV28	many	TRBD1	TRBJ1-2
CASSLGLAGGPAKNIRYF	TGCGCCAGCAGCCTGGGACTAGCGGGGGGGCCGGCCAAAAACATTCGGTACTTC	TRBV4-1	-	TRBD2	TRBJ2-4
CASSLKLGAATDTQYF	TGCGCCAGCAGCTTAAAACTAGGAGCGGCCACAGATACGCAGTATTTT	TRBV5-1	many	-	TRBJ2-3
CASSPGTGGSYKQYF	TGTGCCAGTAGCCCCGGGACAGGGGGCAGCTACAAGCAGTACTTC	TRBV11-3	-	TRBD1	TRBJ2-7
CASSDPTGVFDNEQFF	TGTGCCAGCAGCGACCCGACAGGGGTTTTTGACAATGAGCAGTTCTTC	TRBV11-2	medium-sized	TRBD1	TRBJ2-1
CAGSLGTGGNQPQHF	TGTGCCGGCAGCTTGGGGACAGGGGGCAACCAACCCCAGCATTTT	TRBV5-4	-	TRBD1	TRBJ1-5
CASRSGRGGNTIYF	TGTGCCAGCAGATCAGGCCGGGGCGGAAACACCATATATTTT	TRBV11-2	-	-	TRBJ1-3
CASSSSGHTPRDRGLEQYF	TGTGCCAGCAGTTCTAGCGGGCACACCCCCCGGGACAGGGGGCTCGAGCAGTACTTC	TRBV28	-	TRBD1	TRBJ2-7
CASSPSLEQRAGNQPQHF	TGTGCCAGCAGCCCCTCCCTAGAACAGCGGGCTGGCAATCAGCCCCAGCATTTT	TRBV28	once	-	TRBJ1-5
CASSYHAGQLYEQYF	TGTGCCAGCAGTTATCACGCGGGACAACTCTACGAGCAGTACTTC	TRBV6-6	-	-	TRBJ2-7
CGSGGGVGQGFNEQFF	TGTGGCAGCGGCGGAGGGGTCGGACAGGGCTTCAATGAGCAGTTCTTC	TRBV11-2	-	TRBD1	TRBJ2-1
CASSSLNQPQHF	TGTGCCAGCAGCTCCCTCAATCAGCCCCAGCATTTT	TRBV5-6	many	-	TRBJ1-5
CASSSTGDGAQYF	TGTGCCAGCAGCTCTACGGGAGACGGGGCCCAATACTTC	TRBV11-2	-	-	TRBJ2-5
CAISAAGNNQPQHF	TGTGCCATCAGTGCAGCAGGGAACAATCAGCCCCAGCATTTT	TRBV10-3	-	-	TRBJ1-5
CASSPTSPSTHTQYF	TGTGCCAGCAGCCCCACCTCTCCTAGTACACATACGCAGTATTTT	TRBV11-2	-	-	TRBJ2-3
CSVRGFNNEQFF	TGCAGCGTTCGGGGGTTCAACAATGAGCAGTTCTTC	TRBV29-1	many	-	TRBJ2-1
CASSSRACGYTF	TGTGCCAGCAGTTCGAGAGCTTGTGGCTACACCTTC	TRBV12-3/TRBV12-4	-	-	TRBJ1-2
CSVEEGVNTEAFF	TGCAGCGTTGAAGAGGGCGTTAACACTGAAGCTTTCTTT	TRBV29-1	many	-	TRBJ1-1
CVSSPDRTGESPNGYTF	TGTGTCAGCAGTCCCGATAGGACGGGGGAGAGTCCTAATGGCTACACCTTC	TRBV6-5	once	-	TRBJ1-2
CASSLGLPSTDTQYF	TGCGCCAGCAGCTTGGGACTTCCCAGCACAGATACGCAGTATTTT	TRBV5-1	few	-	TRBJ2-3
CASRRSQGTGTEAFF	TGTGCCAGCAGACGGTCGCAGGGGACGGGTACTGAAGCTTTCTTT	TRBV6-5	-	-	TRBJ1-1
CASSLRNHGGEQCF	TGCGCCAGCAGCCTCAGGAATCATGGCGGCGAGCAGTGCTTC	TRBV5-1	-	-	TRBJ2-7
CASSQGGTGHYGYTF	TGTGCCAGCAGCCAAGGTGGGACAGGCCACTATGGCTACACCTTC	TRBV4-2	many	TRBD1	TRBJ1-2
CRVGTSGPHEQYF	TGCAGGGTTGGGACTAGCGGACCGCACGAGCAATACTTC	TRBV29-1	-	TRBD2	TRBJ2-7
CASSLGIRRDGTDTQYF	TGTGCCAGCAGCTTAGGAATTCGAAGGGACGGCACAGATACGCAGTATTTT	TRBV11-2	-	-	TRBJ2-3
CASSSDRGETQYF	TGTGCCAGCAGTTCAGATAGGGGAGAGACCCAGTACTTC	TRBV11-2	-	-	TRBJ2-5
CASRAPSGGQYNEQFF	TGTGCCAGCAGAGCGCCTAGCGGAGGCCAGTACAATGAGCAGTTCTTC	TRBV11-3	few	TRBD2	TRBJ2-1
CANSQDQGSSTYGYTF	TGCGCCAACAGCCAAGACCAGGGCTCCTCGACCTATGGCTACACCTTC	TRBV4-1	-	-	TRBJ1-2
CASRYGTSGTHEQLF	TGTGCCAGCAGGTACGGGACTAGCGGGACTCATGAGCAGCTCTTC	TRBV7-8	-	TRBD2	TRBJ2-1
CASSWTSTEAFF	TGTGCCAGCAGTTGGACAAGCACTGAAGCTTTCTTT	TRBV12-3/TRBV12-4	many	-	TRBJ1-1
CASSLLDGGNQPQHF	TGTGCCAGCTCACTACTGGACGGGGGGAATCAGCCCCAGCATTTT	TRBV18	once	-	TRBJ1-5
CASSRDRMAGYGYTF	TGTGCCAGCAGTCGTGACAGGATGGCTGGCTATGGCTACACCTTC	TRBV6-5	many	-	TRBJ1-2
CASSLGQHNSPLHF	TGCGCCAGCAGCTTAGGACAGCATAATTCACCCCTCCACTTT	TRBV5-1	many	-	TRBJ1-6
CASSTSGPGTDTQYF	TGTGCCAGCAGTACTAGCGGGCCGGGCACAGATACGCAGTATTTT	TRBV7-9	few	TRBD2	TRBJ2-3
CASSPGPEQYF	TGTGCCAGCAGCCCCGGGCCCGAGCAGTATTTC	TRBV12-3/TRBV12-4	-	-	TRBJ2-7